Sequencing of this T cell receptor (beta chain) was carried out in a study of fetal regulatory T cell absence and autoimmunity. About the research overall: Exocrine pancreas autoimmunity occurred in IPEX patients lacking clinical diabetes.

Regarding the study as a whole: Compared with cord blood, pancreas showed oligoclonal TCR enrichment, some clones over 80-fold. In IPEX, the enrichment was taken to support antigen-driven autoimmunity before birth.

This clone has more than one count but fewer than ten. What it binds is not known. Trimming cost V 0 bases and J 0 bases, with 6 bases left between them. From germline, CDR1 is ENHRY and CDR2 SYGVKD. This CDR3 spans 14 amino acids. Sequencing was at survey level. The assay was immunoSEQ multiplex PCR, and TCRdb's table has in-frame clones only and misses some. There are approximately 46,000 clones in the sample; about four fifths occur only once, and 0.41% lies in the top ten. The origin of this receptor is a newborn boy with IPEX syndrome. The genes are TRBV10-3 and TRBJ2-7, with no clear D. Sequences were obtained from cord blood. This CDR3 reads CAISESVVSYEQYF. CDR3 sequence (DNA): TGTGCCATCAGTGAGTCGGTGGTCTCCTACGAGCAGTACTTC.